This TCR beta chain appears in the sequencing data of a study of T cell repertoires in cytomegalovirus infection. This clonotype has only a few counts. Germline V lookup: CDR1 SGDLS, CDR2 YYNGEE. The CDR3 has 16 residues. The junction had 14 bases not matched to a gene; V was cut back by 3 bases and J by 7 bases. TCRdb independently ran MiXCR on the reads; one entry per CDR3 protein. The profile shows roughly 300,000 distinct CDR3 sequences, over 7.5% of them singletons. This sequence joins TRBV9 and TRBJ1-1; 8 bases agree with TRBD1. The receptor's source is a human donor in good health (CMV status not recorded). Some clones in this sample may be carry-over from other donors' samples. The specimen was PBMCs. For the CDR3, the DNA is TGTGCCAGCAGCGCCGGGGACAGGAAAACTTCTAATGAAGCTTTCTTT. Residues: CASSAGDRKTSNEAFF.